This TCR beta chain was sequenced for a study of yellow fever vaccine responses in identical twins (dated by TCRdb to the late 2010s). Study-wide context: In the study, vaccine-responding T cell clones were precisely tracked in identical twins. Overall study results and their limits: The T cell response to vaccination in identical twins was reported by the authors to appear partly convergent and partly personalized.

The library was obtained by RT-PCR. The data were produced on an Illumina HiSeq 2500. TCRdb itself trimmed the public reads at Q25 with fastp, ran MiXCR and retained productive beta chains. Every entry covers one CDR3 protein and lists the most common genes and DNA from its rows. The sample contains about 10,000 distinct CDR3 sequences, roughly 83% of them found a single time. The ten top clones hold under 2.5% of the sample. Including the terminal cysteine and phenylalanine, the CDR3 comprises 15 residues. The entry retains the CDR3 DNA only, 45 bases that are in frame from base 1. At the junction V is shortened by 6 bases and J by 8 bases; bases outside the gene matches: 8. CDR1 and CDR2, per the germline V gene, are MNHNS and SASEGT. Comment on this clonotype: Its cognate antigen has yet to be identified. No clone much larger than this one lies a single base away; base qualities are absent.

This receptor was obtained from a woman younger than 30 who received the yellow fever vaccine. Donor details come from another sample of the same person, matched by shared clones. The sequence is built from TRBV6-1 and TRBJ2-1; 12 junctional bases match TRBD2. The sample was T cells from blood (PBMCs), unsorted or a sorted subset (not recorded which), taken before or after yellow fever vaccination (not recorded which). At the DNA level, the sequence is TGTGCCAGCAGCCTCCTAGCGGGAGGGCCTGATGAGCAGTTCTTC. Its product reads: CASSLLAGGPDEQFF.